This TCR beta chain came from a study of siplizumab effects on memory and regulatory T cells. Whole-study findings and limits: Naive T cells appeared more diverse than memory cells and seemed to be major alloresponse contributors. Naive or memory phenotype assignment was not possible for roughly 80-97% of proliferating CD4+ or CD8+ clones.

Regarding this clone: Antigen specificity is unknown.

The germline gives CDR1 SNHLY, CDR2 FYNNEI. This CDR3 has 11 residues. V was shortened by 8 bases and J by 3 bases, with 8 bases between the two germline ends. Profiling relied on immunoSEQ multiplex PCR, and the TCRdb table lists in-frame clones only, not all of them. The table lists around 100,000 clones, 92% of them singletons. This TCR derives from a human donor in good health. The specimen sequenced was non-Treg CD4+ T cells sorted from blood. The rearrangement links TRBV2 to TRBJ2-7; D gene uncertain. CDR3 nucleotide sequence: TGTGCCAGCGGAAGGGTCTACGAGCAGTACTTC. This encodes CASGRVYEQYF.